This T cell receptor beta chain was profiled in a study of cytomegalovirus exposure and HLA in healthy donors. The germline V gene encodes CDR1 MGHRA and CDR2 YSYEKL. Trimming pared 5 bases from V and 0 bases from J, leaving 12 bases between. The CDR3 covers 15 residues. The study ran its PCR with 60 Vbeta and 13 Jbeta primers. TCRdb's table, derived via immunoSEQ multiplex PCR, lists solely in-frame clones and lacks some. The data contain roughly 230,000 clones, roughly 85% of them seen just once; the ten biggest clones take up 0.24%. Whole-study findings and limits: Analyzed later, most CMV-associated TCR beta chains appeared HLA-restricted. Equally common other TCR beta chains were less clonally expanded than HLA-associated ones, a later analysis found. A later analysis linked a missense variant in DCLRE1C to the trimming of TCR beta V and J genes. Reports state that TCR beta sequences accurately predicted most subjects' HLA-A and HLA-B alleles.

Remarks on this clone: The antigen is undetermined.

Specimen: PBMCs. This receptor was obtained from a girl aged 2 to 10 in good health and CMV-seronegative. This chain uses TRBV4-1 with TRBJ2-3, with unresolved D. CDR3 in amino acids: CASSREVTSTDTQYF. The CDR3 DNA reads TGCGCCAGCAGCAGAGAGGTTACTAGCACAGATACGCAGTATTTT.